These 5 T cell receptor beta chains share one sample of origin, sequenced in a study of cytotoxic CD8 clonotypes in ibrutinib-treated CLL. The repertoire was sequenced with immunoSEQ multiplex PCR; TCRdb's copy has only in-frame clones and lacks some. The sample carries around 91,000 clones, around 84% recorded once. Sample: PBMCs, taken before ibrutinib treatment. The receptors were sampled from a human donor with chronic lymphocytic leukemia.

The V gene is TRBV5-1, the J gene TRBJ1-2, with TRBD1 matching 7 bases. With V trimmed by 4 bases and J by 11 bases, 11 bases remained unmatched. The CDR3 contains 13 residues. Per the germline V gene, CDR1 is SGHRS and CDR2 is YFSETQ. The CDR3 spells CASSEPGGSPYTF. Here the CDR3 DNA reads TGCGCCAGCAGCGAACCAGGGGGGAGTCCGTACACCTTC.

This chain joins TRBV28 and TRBJ2-4; 7 bases are shared with TRBD2. J gave up 5 bases and V 2 bases, and 15 bases lay outside the gene matches. CDR1 MDHEN and CDR2 SYDVKM come from the germline V gene. There are 18 residues in the CDR3. The CDR3 sequence: CASSLRGGSWGVQNIQYF. The CDR3 nucleotides read TGTGCCAGCAGTTTAAGGGGCGGGAGCTGGGGTGTCCAAAACATTCAGTACTTC.

This rearrangement joins TRBV5-1 to TRBJ2-1, with no clear D. The germline V gene encodes CDR1 SGHRS and CDR2 YFSETQ. The CDR3 sequence is 16 residues long. V was trimmed by 3 bases and J by 0 bases, leaving 13 bases between them. CDR3 in DNA: TGCGCCAGCAGCTCGGTGGCAAAATTCTCCTACAATGAGCAGTTCTTC. This gives the protein CASSSVAKFSYNEQFF.

The gene calls are TRBV9 and TRBJ2-7; 9 nucleotides agree with TRBD2. Germline V lookup: CDR1 SGDLS, CDR2 YYNGEE. V shed 0 bases and J 4 bases; nucleotides not matched to a gene: 11. The CDR3 spans 17 residues. Here the CDR3 reads CASSVDAGLAGVYEQYF. Here the CDR3 DNA reads TGTGCCAGCAGCGTAGATGCGGGGTTAGCGGGGGTTTACGAGCAGTACTTC.

The gene calls are TRBV27 and TRBJ2-5, with D possibly matching TRBD1 (5 bases). V lost 1 base to trimming and J lost 5 bases, with 14 bases between them. The CDR3 is 15 amino acids. Germline CDR1 and CDR2: MNHEY and SMNVEV (reference sequence). The CDR3 spells CASSLLGRVRETQYF. As DNA, the CDR3 is TGTGCCAGCAGTTTATTGGGCAGGGTACGGGAGACCCAGTACTTC.